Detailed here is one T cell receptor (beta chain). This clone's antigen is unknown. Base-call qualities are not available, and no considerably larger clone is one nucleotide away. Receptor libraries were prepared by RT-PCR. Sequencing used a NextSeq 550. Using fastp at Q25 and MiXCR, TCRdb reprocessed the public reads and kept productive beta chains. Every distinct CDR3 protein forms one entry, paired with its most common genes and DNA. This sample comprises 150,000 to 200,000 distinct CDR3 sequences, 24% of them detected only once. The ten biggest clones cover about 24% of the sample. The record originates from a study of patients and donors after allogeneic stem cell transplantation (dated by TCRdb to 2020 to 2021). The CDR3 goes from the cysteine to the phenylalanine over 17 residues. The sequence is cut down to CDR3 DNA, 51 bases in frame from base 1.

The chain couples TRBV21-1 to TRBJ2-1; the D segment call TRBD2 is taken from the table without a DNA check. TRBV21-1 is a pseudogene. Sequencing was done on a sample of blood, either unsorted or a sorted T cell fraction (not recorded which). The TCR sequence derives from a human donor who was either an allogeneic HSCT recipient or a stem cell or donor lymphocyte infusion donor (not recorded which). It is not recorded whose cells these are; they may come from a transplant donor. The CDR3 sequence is CASSKPGLAGGNHEQFF. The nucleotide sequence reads TGTGCCAGCAGCAAACCGGGACTAGCGGGAGGGAACCATGAGCAGTTCTTC.